The present entry profiles one T cell receptor beta chain with its context. The antigen it recognizes is unknown. HCMV-specific IgG was detected in serum with a commercial ELISA kit to determine HCMV serostatus. Ficoll density gradient centrifugation was used to isolate peripheral blood mononuclear cells from blood. The record originates from a study of T cells expressing NK-cell markers (dated by TCRdb to the early 2020s). As for the study more broadly: In sorted CD3+CD56+NKG2C+, CD3+CD56+NKG2C- and CD3+CD56-NKG2C+ T-cell subsets from roughly 8 donors, TCR beta-chain repertoires were profiled. All eight donors whose samples were sequenced were randomly selected healthy volunteers, three of them men and five women. The libraries were sequenced on Illumina HiSeq 2000/2500, MiSeq or NextSeq, producing 2 x 150 bp reads. Seven of the eight sequenced donors were HCMV-seropositive and one was HCMV-seronegative. Beyond this particular receptor, the publication reports: Those dominant clonotypes were again the most abundant among CD3+CD56-NKG2C+ cells in several donors, at roughly 25-65%. It remained unclear whether the expanded NKG2C-expressing T cell clones were specific for HCMV antigens. In six donors, the dominant CD3+CD56+NKG2C+ clonotypes were among the top 10 CD8+ clonotypes and accounted for roughly 1.0-8% of CD8+ T cells.

Inclusive of the bounding cysteine and phenylalanine, the CDR3 is 16 residues long. No DNA is recorded. The germline V gene encodes CDR1 SNHLY and CDR2 FYNNEI. The sequencer listed for this sample is Illumina HiSeq 2000. 5'RACE template switching, by which a universal primer site and unique molecular identifiers were added, was used to make TCR beta cDNA libraries. Priming for cDNA synthesis came from the TCR beta constant segment, and two successive PCR amplification steps followed. On the authors' methods: Reads were demultiplexed and grouped by UMI with MIGEC, and clonotypes were assembled and quantified with MiTCR. To exclude erroneous sequences, only TCR cDNA sequences supported by at least two reads were retained. The tcR package was used for downstream repertoire analysis, and clonotypes were matched between fractions using CDR3 nucleotide sequence together with V segment. Antigen specificity was annotated against VDJdb with VDJmatch, allowing one amino acid substitution in CDR3. TCRdb reprocessed the reads, so every CDR3 protein sequence counts as one entry and DNA is not shown. None of the V and J calls come from the authors' own analysis; TCRdb made them. This sample's table lists a few hundred thousand distinct CDR3 sequences. The ten largest clonotypes hold roughly 5.5% of the sample.

The sequence was collected from a man aged 18 to 69 in good health. Material for sequencing was blood T cells: a sorted CD56 or NKG2C T cell subset, CD4+ or CD8+ T cells, or bulk PBMC T cells (not recorded which). In this chain, TRBV2 is recombined with TRBJ2-1; lacking DNA, the TRBD1 call made by TCRdb goes unchecked. The CDR3 corresponds to CASSKTTGGKYNEQFF.